This T cell receptor beta chain was found in a study of radiation and T cells in renal cell carcinoma (dated by TCRdb to the early 2020s). Concerning the study at large: The samples were drawn from a clinical trial, where primary renal cell carcinomas were treated with 15 Gy of stereotactic body radiation therapy and then removed by nephrectomy 4 weeks afterward. TCR beta sequencing covered 53 samples in total, comprising about 26 tumors and approximately 27 peripheral blood samples. Across all 55 or so samples, around 4,000,000 unique CDR3 nucleotide sequences, encoding 2 million to 3 million unique CDR3 amino acid sequences, were identified.

The immunoSEQ kit was used, according to the manufacturer's recommendations, to generate TCR beta libraries from genomic DNA. For library preparation, a first multiplex PCR was performed with proprietary primers, followed by a second PCR in which unique barcodes were added, and bead cleanups were performed after each round. Each sample batch included a kit-provided positive control reaction and a negative control reaction. The final libraries were assessed on an Agilent 4200 TapeStation D1000 ScreenTape, pooled by volume, and quantified by qPCR. An Illumina NextSeq500 fitted with a MidOutput 150-cycle cartridge performed the sequencing, running 156 Read1 cycles and 15 Index1 cycles with the kit's custom primers. The pooled library was loaded at 0.75 to 1 pM, with a roughly 22% PhiX control spiked in. Per the source publication's procedure: Vendor-processed data were analyzed in R, with a clonotype defined as all T cells sharing the same CDR3 nucleotide sequence. For clone abundance analyses, frequencies were normalized to the 10,000 most abundant clones per sample. Before analysis, public T cell clones were removed, and these numbered fewer than six per sample on average. A difference in abundance of at least 32-fold between compartments was used to define tumor-enriched and baseline blood-enriched clonotypes. A beta-binomial differential abundance model was applied to find clonotypes that expanded or contracted between blood time points. The Baroni-Urbani and Buser coefficient was used to measure tumor-blood repertoire similarity, and groups were compared with two-tailed Wilcoxon tests in R. TCRdb obtained this table from immuneACCESS and retained in-frame rearrangements with V and J assigned. These tables miss some clones; where compared with another copy, unresolved V genes account for less than half of the shortfall, and the remainder is unexplained. That table furnishes V, J and clone size, whereas the DNA furnished D and trimming. This sample is represented by about 95,000 clones; 65% to 90% of them were singletons. Together, the top ten hold 6% to 9% of the sample.

On the study overall, not on this receptor specifically: The single-armed trial design could not address effects of radiation dose or scheduling on the TCR repertoire. Because pretreatment tumor biopsies were not available, the study could not determine whether clonotypes were already present within the tumor at baseline. In blood, the top tumor clonotypes increased from baseline to 2 weeks after radiation and then shrank by 4 weeks, which suggests a temporary expansion of tumor-resident clones. Tracking of blood repertoire dynamics stopped at about 27 days after treatment, with no follow-up past that point.

According to the study, the label for this sample's time point signals: baseline pretreatment blood. Interpreted using the paper, the treatment or condition label stands for: 15 Gy SBRT to primary tumor, nephrectomy 4 weeks later. To track tumor-enriched clonotypes, serial peripheral blood was sampled from radiation-treated patients at baseline and at 2 weeks and 4 weeks after SBRT. Renal cell carcinoma with clear cell pathology was present in all patients. The QIAamp DNA Blood Mini Kit (Qiagen) was used to prepare genomic DNA for TCR sequencing. Samples were included in the analyses only if all quality control checks were passed. V loses 8 bases, J loses 4 bases, and the germline ends lie 14 bases apart. The CDR3 sequence holds 13 residues, the cysteine and phenylalanine included. CDR3 DNA is the only sequence kept; it has 39 bases, read in frame from the first base. In the germline V gene (reference sequence), CDR1 corresponds to MNHNY and CDR2 to SVGAGI.

With respect to this clone: Its recognized antigen is unknown. Nothing much larger sits one base from this clone, and base qualities are not available.

Sequenced here: blood, sampled from a patient whose treatment included radiotherapy and nephrectomy. The chain employs TRBV6-6 and TRBJ1-2; a tentative D call is TRBD1 (6 bases match). The clonotype was recovered from a man aged 50 or older with renal cell carcinoma. The DNA sequence follows: TGTGCCAGCTCCCCAGGGGTTATCTATGGCTACACCTTC. It specifies CASSPGVIYGYTF.